These 31 T cell receptor beta chains were sequenced from one sample in a study of cytomegalovirus exposure and HLA in healthy donors. Both 60 Vbeta primers and 13 Jbeta primers went into the PCR. Generated by immunoSEQ multiplex PCR, the TCRdb table keeps only in-frame clones and is missing some. The data contain around 190,000 clones, 65% to 85% of them singletons. Material: PBMCs. Source of these receptors: a man aged 35 to 55 in good health and CMV-seropositive.

This chain joins TRBV27 and TRBJ1-5; possible D gene TRBD1, 5 bases. The CDR3 totals 16 residues. V lost 5 bases, J lost 1 base, and 15 bases lay in between. Germline V gene sequence: CDR1 MNHEY, CDR2 SMNVEV (reference sequence). The CDR3 region has the DNA TGTGCCAGCAGTCCCAGGGCAGGGATGAGCAATCAGCCCCAGCATTTT. This gives the protein CASSPRAGMSNQPQHF.

The chain combines TRBV11-2 with TRBJ2-2; 7 bases are shared with TRBD1. The CDR3 totals 16 residues. Germline V CDR1 and CDR2: SGHAT, FQNNGV. V was clipped by 1 base and J by 0 bases; unmatched bases: 2. The CDR3 spells CASSLATGANTGELFF. In DNA form, the CDR3 reads TGTGCCAGCAGCTTAGCTACAGGGGCGAACACCGGGGAGCTGTTTTTT.

The V and J genes are TRBV7-3 and TRBJ2-7, with TRBD2 matching 7 bases. CDR3 length: 13 amino acids. J was trimmed by 7 bases and V by 5 bases; bases with no gene match: 8. Per germline, CDR1 SGHTA and CDR2 FQGTGA. The CDR3 DNA is TGTGCCAGCAGCCCCGGGGAGGGCCGGGAGCAGTACTTC. Translation: CASSPGEGREQYF.

The DNA for the CDR3 is TGTGCCATCAGCGGACTCGGGACAGGGGGCTTTGGCTACACCTTC. This gives the protein CAISGLGTGGFGYTF. V is TRBV10-3 and J is TRBJ1-2; TRBD1 matches at 12 bases. The CDR3 has 15 amino acids. Unmatched junction bases numbered 9, after V lost 6 bases and J lost 7 bases. The germline CDR1 and CDR2 sequences are ENHRY and SYGVKD.

To note about this clone: The sample holds other DNA sequences that translate to the same CDR3. The V gene is TRBV5-4, the J gene TRBJ1-1; TRBD1 is a possible D gene (5 bases). The germline V gene encodes CDR1 SGHNT and CDR2 YYREEE (reference sequence). Trimming took off 4 bases at V and 1 base at J, with 8 bases between the two ends. The CDR3 extends over 13 amino acids. The CDR3 region is CASSPGGNTEAFF. The CDR3 DNA reads as TGTGCCAGCAGCCCCGGGGGGAACACTGAAGCTTTCTTT.

The rearrangement links TRBV4-3 to TRBJ2-7; maybe TRBD2 (6 bases). The CDR3 totals 15 residues. Trimming removed 0 bases from V and 9 bases from J, with 18 bases in between. From germline, CDR1 is LGHNA and CDR2 YSLEER. The CDR3 coding sequence is TGCGCCAGCAGCCAAGAGCGAGGGACGGGACTTAGGCAGTACTTC. As protein: CASSQERGTGLRQYF.

This clone has only a few counts. The chain uses TRBV5-4 and TRBJ2-7, with a possible D match to TRBD1 (6 bases). The germline V gene has CDR1 SGHNT and CDR2 YYREEE (reference sequence). Trimming took off 0 bases at V and 3 bases at J, with 10 bases between the two ends. This CDR3 spans 14 amino acids. CDR3 sequence: CASSLGVTGYEQYF. In nucleotides, the CDR3 is TGTGCCAGCAGCTTGGGGGTGACAGGCTACGAGCAGTACTTC. The complete variable domain, with remaining parts taken from reference TRBV5-4 and TRBJ2-7, reads ETGVTQSPTHLIKTRGQQVTLRCSSQSGHNTVSWYQQALGQGPQFIFQYYREEENGRGNFPPRFSGLQFPNYSSELNVNALELDDSALYLCASSLGVTGYEQYFGPGTRLTVT.

The V gene is TRBV6-5, the J gene TRBJ2-1; the match to TRBD1 covers 7 bases. The J segment lost 3 bases and the V segment lost 5 bases, leaving 7 bases of the junction unmatched. The germline gives CDR1 MNHEY, CDR2 SVGAGI. CDR3 length: 15 residues. The CDR3 coding sequence is TGTGCCAGCAGTCTCGCGACAGGGAGCTACAATGAGCAGTTCTTC. Protein sequence: CASSLATGSYNEQFF.

The rearrangement uses TRBV18 and TRBJ1-1, with D possibly being TRBD1 (6 bases). The CDR3 runs to 15 residues. V was pared by 1 base and J by 0 bases, with 9 bases between. Germline CDR1 and CDR2: KGHSH and LQKENI. The CDR3: CASSPQQGMNTEAFF. Written as DNA, the CDR3 is TGTGCCAGCTCACCACAACAGGGCATGAACACTGAAGCTTTCTTT.

J is TRBJ2-1 and V is TRBV6-1, with 7 positions matching TRBD2. CDR1 and CDR2 (germline): MNHNS, SASEGT. V was clipped by 6 bases and J by 6 bases; unmatched bases: 11. This CDR3 contains 15 residues. This CDR3 reads CASRPLASGSNEQFF. The CDR3 DNA reads TGTGCCAGCAGGCCACTAGCGAGTGGGAGCAATGAGCAGTTCTTC.

Regarding this clone: Other nucleotide sequences from this sample produce the same CDR3. J is TRBJ1-6 and V is TRBV6-5; 10 bases are shared with TRBD1. The CDR3 sequence is 14 residues long. After removal of 6 bases from V and 7 bases from J, the junction contained 3 bases not matched to a gene. Per the germline V gene, CDR1 is MNHEY and CDR2 is SVGAGI. Here the CDR3 DNA reads TGTGCCAGCAGCTTGGACAGGGGGAATTCACCCCTCCACTTT. Translation gives CASSLDRGNSPLHF.

This chain joins TRBV19 and TRBJ1-1, with D tentatively TRBD1 (6 bases). CDR3 length: 13 residues. Trimming took off 10 bases at V and 0 bases at J, with 12 bases between the two ends. The germline gives CDR1 LNHDA, CDR2 SQIVND (reference sequence). The CDR3 sequence is CATQDSMNTEAFF. Here the CDR3 DNA reads TGTGCCACCCAGGACAGCATGAACACTGAAGCTTTCTTT.

This clone came up once. The chain combines TRBV4-3 with TRBJ1-2, with D unresolved. CDR1 is LGHNA and CDR2 is YSLEER in the germline V gene. V dropped 0 bases and J dropped 1 base, with 15 bases sitting between them. This CDR3 has 17 residues. The CDR3 sequence: CASSQDPPGAINYGYTF. The CDR3 bases are TGCGCCAGCAGCCAAGACCCTCCGGGAGCCATTAACTATGGCTACACCTTC.

The CDR3 loop is CASSSRVAGYNEQFF. In nucleotides, the CDR3 is TGTGCCAGCAGTTCTCGGGTAGCGGGGTACAATGAGCAGTTCTTC. The genes are TRBV27 and TRBJ2-1; TRBD2 matches at 8 bases. V lost 4 bases, J lost 4 bases, and 6 bases stayed unmatched. The CDR3 runs 15 residues. Germline CDR1 is MNHEY and CDR2 is SMNVEV (reference sequence).

This clone was seen a handful of times. The chain is built from TRBV6-5 and TRBJ1-2, with 9 bases that match TRBD1. Germline CDR1 reads MNHEY; CDR2 reads SVGAGI. This CDR3 contains 14 residues. Trimming cost V 6 bases and J 0 bases; bases outside gene matches: 2. CDR3 residues: CASRTGGANYGYTF. The CDR3 coding sequence is TGTGCCAGCAGGACAGGGGGAGCTAACTATGGCTACACCTTC.

V is TRBV2 and J is TRBJ2-1; possibly TRBD2 for D (5 bases). CDR1 SNHLY and CDR2 FYNNEI come from the germline V gene. The CDR3 extends over 11 amino acids. Trimming left V 4 bases short and J 8 bases short, with 6 bases between. CDR3 bases: TGTGCCAGCAGTGGGCGGGATGAGCAGTTCTTC. It translates to CASSGRDEQFF.

This sequence joins TRBV7-9 and TRBJ1-2; perhaps TRBD1 as D (5 bases). The length of the CDR3 is 14 residues. Per germline, CDR1 SEHNR and CDR2 FQNEAQ (reference sequence). Trimming removed 1 base from V and 7 bases from J, with 13 bases in between. The CDR3 bases are TGTGCCAGCAGCTTAGGAGCGGGGGATTCTGGCTACACCTTC. Its translation is CASSLGAGDSGYTF.

This rearrangement joins TRBV6-6 to TRBJ2-7, with a tentative D call TRBD1 (5 bases). The CDR3 has 13 amino acids. Trimming left V 7 bases short and J 1 base short, with 11 bases between. Germline V gene data show CDR1 as MNHNY and CDR2 as SVGAGI (reference sequence). CDR3 region: CASTYQGSYEQYF. The CDR3 DNA reads as TGTGCCAGCACCTATCAGGGTTCCTACGAGCAGTACTTC.

The V and J genes are TRBV14 and TRBJ2-4, with 12 positions matching TRBD2. With 3 bases clipped from V and 0 bases from J, the junction kept 3 bases outside the gene matches. CDR1 is SGHDN and CDR2 is FVKESK in the germline V gene. The CDR3 covers 17 residues. The CDR3 DNA reads TGTGCCAGCAGCCAGAGACTAGCGGGGGTAGCCAAAAACATTCAGTACTTC. Its protein is CASSQRLAGVAKNIQYF. The entire variable domain, with the rest obtained from reference TRBV14 and TRBJ2-4, is as follows: EAGVTQFPSHSVIEKGQTVTLRCDPISGHDNLYWYRRVMGKEIKFLLHFVKESKQDESGMPNNRFLAERTGGTYSTLKVQPAELEDSGVYFCASSQRLAGVAKNIQYFGAGTRLSVL.

This chain uses TRBV19 with TRBJ2-1; TRBD1 aligns across 7 bases. Losses at the gene ends were 4 bases for V and 1 base for J; bases not matched to a gene: 4. Germline V gene lookup returns CDR1 LNHDA and CDR2 SQIVND (reference sequence). The CDR3 loop spans 15 amino acids. The CDR3 DNA sequence: TGTGCCAGTAGTACCCTACAGGGGTCCTACAATGAGCAGTTCTTC. Protein: CASSTLQGSYNEQFF.

This chain connects TRBV7-6 to TRBJ2-3, with D hard to call. With 0 bases removed from V and 4 bases from J, the gap between germline ends came to 8 bases. Germline CDR1 and CDR2: SGHVS and FNYEAQ. CDR3 length equals 14 residues. This CDR3 reads CASSLASRADTQYF. CDR3 nucleotides: TGTGCCAGCAGCTTAGCCTCCCGGGCAGATACGCAGTATTTT.

V gene TRBV5-6 combines with J gene TRBJ1-3, with D possibly matching TRBD1 (6 bases). The CDR3 sequence is 15 residues long. V was pared by 2 bases and J by 0 bases, with 9 bases between. Looked up from germline, CDR1 is SGHDT and CDR2 is YYEEEE. The CDR3 coding sequence is TGTGCCAGCAGCTTCCGGACAGTCTCTGGAAACACCATATATTTT. Translation: CASSFRTVSGNTIYF.

The rearrangement uses TRBV6-6 and TRBJ1-2; 9 bases fit TRBD1. Germline loops: CDR1 MNHNY, CDR2 SVGAGI (reference sequence). V shed 4 bases and J 8 bases; nucleotides not matched to a gene: 8. This CDR3 contains 14 residues. CDR3: CASSSAGTGHGYTF. The CDR3 DNA reads TGTGCCAGCAGTTCCGCTGGGACAGGGCACGGCTACACCTTC.

This clone was detected only a few times. The chain combines TRBV7-9 with TRBJ1-1, with D maybe TRBD1 (5 bases). V was pared by 1 base and J by 4 bases, with 10 bases between. CDR3 length: 14 residues. Germline V gives CDR1 SEHNR, CDR2 FQNEAQ (reference sequence). This CDR3 reads CASSLGGRATEAFF. The CDR3 DNA sequence: TGTGCCAGCAGCTTAGGGGGCCGAGCCACTGAAGCTTTCTTT.

This chain links TRBV5-1 with TRBJ2-2; TRBD2 matches 11 bases. CDR3 length: 17 residues. Germline CDR1 reads SGHRS; CDR2 reads YFSETQ. Trimming removed 0 bases from V and 6 bases from J; junction bases left unmatched: 7. CDR3 DNA sequence: TGCGCCAGCAGCTTGGGACTAGCGGGGCCCAATGCCGGGGAGCTGTTTTTT. This codes for CASSLGLAGPNAGELFF.

This clone was picked up one time. The J gene is TRBJ2-1, the V gene TRBV5-6; TRBD2 aligns across 11 bases. CDR1 is SGHDT, CDR2 YYEEEE, per germline. CDR3 length: 16 amino acids. The V segment lost 4 bases and the J segment 5 bases; nucleotides outside the gene matches: 8. Here the CDR3 DNA reads TGTGCCAGCAGCCCCCTCGGACTAGCGGGTGACAATGAGCAGTTCTTC. Its translation is CASSPLGLAGDNEQFF.

The J gene is TRBJ2-5, the V gene TRBV7-8, with TRBD2 matching over 10 bases. Near its end, the DNA agrees better with TRBJ2-7, so the J call may be wrong. The CDR3 runs 15 residues. Germline V CDR1 and CDR2: SGHVS, FQNEAQ. CDR3 sequence: CASSPLAGATNEQYF. The DNA of the CDR3 is TGTGCCAGCAGCCCCCTAGCGGGAGCTACCAACGAGCAGTACTTC.

A note on this clone: A junction end diverges from the germline sequence, so it may reflect a read error. The chain carries TRBV4-1 and TRBJ1-3, with D unclear. The germline CDR1 and CDR2 sequences are MGHRA and YSYEKL. The CDR3 is 16 amino acids. The CDR3 spells CASSQVNTLPGNTIYF. The CDR3 region has the DNA TGCGCCAGCAGCCAAGTTAACACCTTACCTGGTAACACCATATATTTT.

CDR3 sequence reads: CASSQDPRDYEQYF. The CDR3, as DNA: TGCGCCAGCAGCCAAGATCCCAGGGACTACGAGCAGTACTTC. The gene calls are TRBV4-3 and TRBJ2-7; possibly TRBD1 for D (5 bases). CDR1 is LGHNA and CDR2 is YSLEER in the germline V gene. V was trimmed by 0 bases and J by 3 bases, leaving 9 bases between them. The CDR3 runs 14 residues.

The chain is built from TRBV4-1 and TRBJ2-1; 8 positions match TRBD2. The CDR3 totals 15 residues. Germline V lookup: CDR1 MGHRA, CDR2 YSYEKL. Germline trimming cut 3 bases from V and 5 bases from J; bases unmatched to any gene: 6. The CDR3 DNA reads TGCGCCAGCAGCCACAGACTAGCGCACAACAATGAGCAGTTCTTC. Protein: CASSHRLAHNNEQFF.

The chain has TRBV7-3 and TRBJ2-7; D may be TRBD2 (7 bases). Germline CDR1 SGHTA, CDR2 FQGTGA. The ends were cut back, 5 bases at V and 5 bases at J, with 16 bases in the middle. This CDR3 spans 14 amino acids. This chain's CDR3 is CASSVGGGANEQYF. In DNA, the CDR3 is TGTGCCAGCAGCGTAGGGGGGGGCGCGAACGAGCAGTACTTC.